Listed here are 6 T cell receptor beta chains from one sample, sequenced in a study of T cells in Graves' hyperthyroidism and ophthalmopathy. Template material for amplifying TCR beta CDR3 regions consisted of RNA transcripts. Initially, a first-round RT-PCR of the TCR CDR3 employed the HTBI primer set. MiXCR, applied by TCRdb to the multiplex PCR reads, yields one record per CDR3 protein. The sample records 640,000 or so distinct CDR3 sequences, over 12% being singletons. Sequencing was performed on blood. Receptor source: a woman in her forties with Graves' ophthalmopathy.

This clonotype was seen repeatedly, ten times or more. V is TRBV27 and J is TRBJ1-5, with D unclear. This CDR3 spans 14 amino acids. Germline V gene data show CDR1 as MNHEY and CDR2 as SMNVEV (reference sequence). Between the trimmed V and J ends, which lost 6 bases and 1 base, there was a span of 10 bases. The CDR3 protein is CASREIVSNQPQHF. DNA for the CDR3: TGTGCCAGCAGAGAAATAGTAAGCAATCAGCCCCAGCATTTT.

This clonotype was seen ten or more times. The chain has TRBV6-5 and TRBJ1-2, with D uncertain. The CDR3 length is 16 residues. V was shortened by 7 bases and J by 3 bases, with 21 bases between the two germline ends. Germline-derived CDR1 and CDR2 are MNHEY and SVGAGI. This CDR3 is CASNPRVGIDYYGYTF. The CDR3, as DNA: TGTGCCAGCAATCCGCGGGTGGGAATCGACTACTATGGCTACACCTTC.

This clonotype was recorded many times. The gene calls are TRBV6-1 and TRBJ1-6; TRBD1 might be the D (5 bases). The germline V gene encodes CDR1 MNHNS and CDR2 SASEGT. The length of the CDR3 is 15 residues. The V end was cut by 8 bases, the J end by 5 bases, with 16 bases between. In DNA form, the CDR3 reads TGTGCCAGCGCAGAAAACCCGGGGGATAATTCACCCCTCCACTTT. Encoded protein: CASAENPGDNSPLHF.

This clonotype was seen many times. J is TRBJ2-3 and V is TRBV19; TRBD2 agrees at 14 bases. J lost 6 bases, V lost 10 bases, and 9 bases had no gene match. CDR1 and CDR2 (germline): LNHDA, SQIVND (reference sequence). The CDR3 loop spans 15 amino acids. CDR3 residues: CATQVGLAGADTQYF. DNA of the CDR3: TGTGCCACCCAGGTGGGACTAGCGGGGGCGGATACGCAGTATTTT.

The rearrangement links TRBV12-3 or TRBV12-4 to TRBJ1-5; 7 nucleotides match TRBD1. With 6 bases clipped from V and 1 base from J, the junction kept 12 bases outside the gene matches. This CDR3 is 17 amino acids long. As DNA, the CDR3 is TGTGCCAGCAGCCCACAGGGGAGATTGCTGAGCAATCAGCCCCAGCATTTT. As protein: CASSPQGRLLSNQPQHF.

This clonotype turned up a few times. V gene TRBV18 combines with J gene TRBJ2-7; TRBD2 is a possible D gene (6 bases). The germline CDR1 and CDR2 sequences are KGHSH and LQKENI. Deletions cut 5 bases from V and 2 bases from J, with 13 bases between. The CDR3 covers 14 residues. CDR3 sequence reads: CASSSGVEPYEQYF. CDR3 nucleotide sequence: TGTGCCAGCTCATCGGGAGTCGAACCCTACGAGCAGTACTTC.